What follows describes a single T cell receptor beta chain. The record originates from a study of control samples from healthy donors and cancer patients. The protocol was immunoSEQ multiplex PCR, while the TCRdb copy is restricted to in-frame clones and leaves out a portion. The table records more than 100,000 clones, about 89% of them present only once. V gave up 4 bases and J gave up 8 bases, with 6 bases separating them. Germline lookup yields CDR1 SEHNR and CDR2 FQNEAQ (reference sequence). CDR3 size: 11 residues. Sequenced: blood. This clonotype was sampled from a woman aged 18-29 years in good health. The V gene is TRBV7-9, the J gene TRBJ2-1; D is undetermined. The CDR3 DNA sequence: TGTGCCAGCAGCTCGAAATATGAGCAGTTCTTC. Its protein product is CASSSKYEQFF.